These 28 T cell receptor beta chains share one sample of origin, sequenced in a study of blood T cell repertoires in COVID-19. Only in-frame clones appear in the TCRdb table, and some are missing; sequencing was by immunoSEQ multiplex PCR. The sample consists of some 260,000 clones, 65% to 85% of them appearing once. Sequenced sample: peripheral blood. Every receptor here comes from a woman aged 40-49 years with active or convalescent COVID-19.

V and J are TRBV6-7 and TRBJ1-2, with D hard to call. TRBV6-7 is marked as an open reading frame, function uncertain. The ends were cut back, 4 bases at V and 10 bases at J, with 16 bases in the middle. CDR3 size: 13 residues. CDR3 in DNA: TGTGCCAGCAGTTTACTCCTGACCGGGGACTACACCTTC. This sequence encodes CASSLLLTGDYTF.

A few counts support this clone. This sequence joins TRBV7-3 and TRBJ1-6; D is uncertain. This CDR3 is 15 amino acids long. Germline V lookup: CDR1 SGHTA, CDR2 FQGTGA. Trimming cost V 5 bases and J 7 bases, with 15 bases left between them. In nucleotides, the CDR3 is TGTGCCAGCAGCCGCTTTGGCGGCGACAATTCACCCCTCCACTTT. Its protein is CASSRFGGDNSPLHF.

V and J are TRBV29-1 and TRBJ1-1; D may be TRBD1 (5 bases). Germline V gene data show CDR1 as SQVTM and CDR2 as ANQGSEA. The CDR3 consists of 14 residues. The ends were cut back, 7 bases at V and 6 bases at J, with 21 bases in the middle. The CDR3 sequence is CSALGGSARAEAFF. The CDR3, as DNA: TGCAGCGCCCTGGGGGGAAGTGCCCGGGCTGAAGCTTTCTTT.

J is TRBJ2-5 and V is TRBV5-8; a possible D gene is TRBD2 (7 bases). The V gene's germline CDR1 is SGHTS and CDR2 YDEGEE. There are 16 residues in the CDR3. Trimming pared 3 bases from V and 1 base from J, leaving 16 bases between. CDR3 DNA: TGTGCCAGCAGCTCCGGGACTAAGGGGGGCCAAGAGACCCAGTACTTC. It specifies CASSSGTKGGQETQYF.

The rearrangement links TRBV5-1 to TRBJ2-1; TRBD2 matches at 8 bases. The germline V gene encodes CDR1 SGHRS and CDR2 YFSETQ. V dropped 0 bases and J dropped 4; count of bases not matched to a gene: 6. This CDR3 has 16 amino acids. The CDR3 protein is CASSLVRGGPYNEQFF. The CDR3, as DNA: TGCGCCAGCAGCTTGGTACGGGGGGGCCCATACAATGAGCAGTTCTTC.

This clone was seen just once. This chain joins TRBV4-2 and TRBJ2-3; the match to TRBD2 covers 10 bases. The CDR3 has 16 residues. Trimming at V came to 4 bases and at J to 1 base, leaving 5 bases not matched to a gene. The germline V gene has CDR1 LGHNA and CDR2 YNFKEQ. This chain's CDR3 is CASSRRLAGGTDTQYF. The CDR3 nucleotides read TGTGCCAGCAGCCGCCGCCTAGCGGGGGGCACAGATACGCAGTATTTT.

A note on this clone: At the DNA level, this CDR3 is encoded by other sequences in the same sample as well. The chain is built from TRBV6-5 and TRBJ1-2; 9 bases match TRBD1. Trimming took 2 bases from V and 2 from J; bases not matched to a gene: 0. CDR1 MNHEY and CDR2 SVGAGI come from the germline V gene. The CDR3 runs 14 residues. This CDR3 reads CASSYGTGNYGYTF. DNA of the CDR3: TGTGCCAGCAGTTACGGGACAGGGAACTATGGCTACACCTTC.

V gene TRBV10-3 combines with J gene TRBJ2-2; 7 bases match TRBD1. V trimming: 6 bases; J trimming: 1 base; junction bases outside the gene matches: 8. Germline CDR1 is ENHRY and CDR2 is SYGVKD. The CDR3 is 16 residues long. DNA for the CDR3: TGTGCCATCAGGGGACCGGGACAGAAGAACACCGGGGAGCTGTTTTTT. Amino acid sequence: CAIRGPGQKNTGELFF.

The V gene is TRBV7-9, the J gene TRBJ1-1; tentatively, D is TRBD1 (5 bases). Per the germline V gene, CDR1 is SEHNR and CDR2 is FQNEAQ (reference sequence). V shed 0 bases and J shed 4 bases, with 15 bases lying between them. The length of the CDR3 is 16 residues. The CDR3 nucleotides read TGTGCCAGCAGCTTAGCACAGGCTGCGGGAGGCACTGAAGCTTTCTTT. It translates to CASSLAQAAGGTEAFF.

The V call is TRBV5-1, the J call TRBJ1-2; D call uncertain. Trimming took off 7 bases at V and 3 bases at J, with 10 bases between the two ends. The CDR3 extends over 12 amino acids. Germline loops: CDR1 SGHRS, CDR2 YFSETQ. The CDR3 sequence: CASYGRDYGYTF. The DNA for the CDR3 is TGCGCCAGCTACGGCCGGGACTATGGCTACACCTTC.

The rearrangement links TRBV11-2 to TRBJ2-2; 8 bases line up with TRBD2. CDR3 length equals 14 residues. J lost 6 bases, V lost 7 bases, and 7 bases had no gene match. Germline loops: CDR1 SGHAT, CDR2 FQNNGV. The CDR3 nucleotides are TGTGCCAGCATAAGATCCGGGAGGGCCGGGGAGCTGTTTTTT. Its protein product is CASIRSGRAGELFF. The variable domain in full, completed from reference TRBV11-2 and TRBJ2-2, reads EAGVAQSPRYKIIEKRQSVAFWCNPISGHATLYWYQQILGQGPKLLIQFQNNGVVDDSQLPKDRFSAERLKGVDSTLKIQPAKLEDSAVYLCASIRSGRAGELFFGEGSRLTVL.

The chain joins TRBV5-4 to TRBJ2-1, with TRBD1 matching 8 bases. The V segment lost 4 bases and the J segment 0 bases; nucleotides outside the gene matches: 6. The CDR3 has 16 residues. Germline V gives CDR1 SGHNT, CDR2 YYREEE (reference sequence). In nucleotides, the CDR3 is TGTGCCAGCAGCGTTACAGGGGGATCCTCCTACAATGAGCAGTTCTTC. Its protein product is CASSVTGGSSYNEQFF.

The chain couples TRBV20-1 to TRBJ1-5, with D tentatively TRBD1 (5 bases). This CDR3 has 10 residues. Germline-derived CDR1 and CDR2 are DFQATT and SNEGSKA (reference sequence). V lost 5 bases and J 11 bases, leaving 10 bases between the germline ends. CDR3 sequence (DNA): TGCAGTGCTTACGCAGGGTCCCAGCATTTT. As protein: CSAYAGSQHF.

This chain connects TRBV5-5 to TRBJ2-2; 10 bases align to TRBD1. With V trimmed by 1 base and J by 8 bases, 5 bases remained unmatched. Germline-derived CDR1 and CDR2 are SGHKS and YYEKEE (reference sequence). The CDR3 is 15 residues long. The CDR3 is CASSLPGTGDGELFF. CDR3 DNA: TGTGCCAGCAGCTTGCCCGGGACAGGGGATGGGGAGCTGTTTTTT.

The chain is built from TRBV6-1 and TRBJ1-3; D not certain. The CDR3 has 16 amino acids. V gave up 4 bases and J gave up 0 bases, with 13 bases separating them. Germline values: CDR1 MNHNS, CDR2 SASEGT. CDR3 bases: TGTGCCAGCAGTGTCCGGGGAACCATCTCTGGAAACACCATATATTTT. Translated, it gives CASSVRGTISGNTIYF.

The chain links TRBV1 to TRBJ1-2. TRBV1 is shown as a pseudogene. CDR3 size: 16 residues. The CDR3 DNA is TGCACCAGCAGCCAAGATAGACGGGATTTGGGACTGAGCTACACCTTC. Its translation is CTSSQDRRDLGLSYTF.

This clone was picked up a small number of times. The chain combines TRBV12-3 or TRBV12-4 with TRBJ1-5; 8 nucleotides line up with TRBD1. J lost 6 bases, V lost 6 bases, and 4 bases had no gene match. This CDR3 has 13 amino acids. The CDR3 here is CASSYDRGQPQHF. CDR3 in DNA: TGTGCCAGCAGCTACGACAGGGGTCAGCCCCAGCATTTT.

The V gene is TRBV30, the J gene TRBJ2-2, with 7 positions matching TRBD1. Germline V lookup: CDR1 GTSNPN, CDR2 SVGIG (reference sequence). The junction had 8 bases not matched to a gene; V was cut back by 3 bases and J by 4 bases. The CDR3 runs to 15 residues. The CDR3: CAWRPPGTATGELFF. The CDR3 DNA is TGTGCCTGGAGGCCACCCGGGACAGCCACCGGGGAGCTGTTTTTT.

The rearrangement joins TRBV4-1 to TRBJ1-1, with 12 positions matching TRBD1. Germline assignment: CDR1 MGHRA and CDR2 YSYEKL. Losses at the gene ends were 1 base for V and 1 base for J; bases not matched to a gene: 7. The CDR3 consists of 18 residues. This chain's CDR3 is CASSQGGDRGRGNTEAFF. DNA of the CDR3: TGCGCCAGCAGCCAAGGTGGGGACAGGGGGCGAGGGAACACTGAAGCTTTCTTT.

The V call is TRBV11-2, the J call TRBJ2-3; no firm D call. The ends were cut back, 3 bases at V and 0 bases at J, with 10 bases in the middle. The CDR3 runs to 15 residues. In germline, CDR1 is SGHAT, CDR2 FQNNGV. As DNA, the CDR3 is TGTGCCAGCAGCTTGCACAGACCTAGCACAGATACGCAGTATTTT. Encoded protein: CASSLHRPSTDTQYF. Supplemented by reference TRBV11-2 and TRBJ2-3, the full variable domain reads EAGVAQSPRYKIIEKRQSVAFWCNPISGHATLYWYQQILGQGPKLLIQFQNNGVVDDSQLPKDRFSAERLKGVDSTLKIQPAKLEDSAVYLCASSLHRPSTDTQYFGPGTRLTVL.

There are a few counts of this clone. The V and J genes are TRBV12-3 or TRBV12-4 and TRBJ1-4; D is unresolved. Trimming removed 6 bases at V and 5 bases at J, with 7 bases between. CDR3 length: 12 residues. In DNA form, the CDR3 reads TGTGCCAGCAGCAACAGCAATGAAAAACTGTTTTTT. Amino acid sequence: CASSNSNEKLFF.

The CDR3 here is CAIRQGMGFGNTEAFF. The CDR3 DNA follows: TGTGCCATCAGACAGGGAATGGGTTTCGGGAACACTGAAGCTTTCTTT. The J gene is TRBJ1-1, the V gene TRBV10-3; D is perhaps TRBD1 (6 bases). The V and J ends lost 6 bases and 1 base respectively, with 18 bases between them. This CDR3 region has 16 residues. Germline CDR1 reads ENHRY; CDR2 reads SYGVKD.

The J gene is TRBJ2-1, the V gene TRBV27; tentative D call: TRBD2 (6 bases). The CDR3 has 14 residues. CDR1 and CDR2 from the germline V gene are MNHEY and SMNVEV (reference sequence). The ends were cut back, 4 bases at V and 2 bases at J, with 9 bases in the middle. CDR3 protein: CASSWAGTYNEQFF. The CDR3, as DNA: TGTGCCAGCAGTTGGGCGGGGACCTACAATGAGCAGTTCTTC.

This clone was seen many times. The chain couples TRBV10-1 to TRBJ2-7; 9 positions agree with TRBD2. The trim removed 3 bases at V and 3 bases at J, leaving 6 bases unmatched. CDR1 WNHNN and CDR2 SYGVQD come from the germline V gene (reference sequence). The CDR3 has 15 residues. DNA of the CDR3: TGCGCCAGCAGTGACTGGCGGGGGGGGCACTACGAGCAGTACTTC. It encodes CASSDWRGGHYEQYF.

The J gene is TRBJ2-7, the V gene TRBV3-1 (or the pseudogene TRBV3-2); D might be TRBD1 (6 bases). V dropped 2 bases and J dropped 6 bases, with 14 bases sitting between them. Germline lookup yields CDR1 LGHDT and CDR2 YNNKEL (reference sequence). The CDR3 is 14 amino acids. This CDR3 is CASSQQYRASEQYF. Here the CDR3 DNA reads TGTGCCAGCAGCCAACAGTACAGGGCCAGCGAGCAGTACTTC.

The chain combines TRBV10-2 with TRBJ1-5; D may be TRBD1 (5 bases). The CDR3 is made up of 14 amino acids. V was pared by 4 bases and J by 4 bases, with 11 bases between. Per the germline V gene, CDR1 is WSHSY and CDR2 is SAAADI. CDR3 nucleotide sequence: TGCGCCAGCAGTGCCAGGGCGGCGAATCAGCCCCAGCATTTT. As protein: CASSARAANQPQHF.

As to this clone: A read error may produce the germline difference seen at one junction end. The chain joins TRBV7-7 to TRBJ2-3, with 10 bases matching TRBD1. The CDR3 sequence is 15 residues long. Per the germline V gene, CDR1 is SSHAT and CDR2 is FNYEAQ (reference sequence). The CDR3: CASSRQGAGTDTQYF. CDR3 in DNA: TGTGCTAGCAGCCGACAGGGGGCAGGCACAGATACGCAGTATTTT.

The rearrangement links TRBV4-1 to TRBJ2-2; perhaps TRBD2 as D (7 bases). The germline gives CDR1 MGHRA, CDR2 YSYEKL. The CDR3 has 16 amino acids. The V end was cut by 1 base, the J end by 6 bases, with 15 bases between. CDR3 in amino acids: CASSQARGGLSGELFF. As DNA, the CDR3 is TGCGCCAGCAGCCAAGCTAGGGGGGGCCTCTCCGGGGAGCTGTTTTTT.